This T cell receptor beta chain was obtained from a study of response to subunit inactivated influenza vaccine. TCRdb reprocessed the RT-PCR reads via MiXCR and lists one record per CDR3 protein. The data show about 520,000 distinct CDR3 sequences, around 7.9% seen once. Findings and limits, study-wide: Few additional T cells are recruited per seasonal influenza vaccination, authors suggested.

On this clonotype: Its target is not known.

This CDR3 is built from 12 residues. Unmatched junction bases numbered 3, after V lost 6 bases and J lost 5 bases. The chain couples TRBV12-3 or TRBV12-4 to TRBJ1-1, with TRBD1 identical over 7 bases. The sequence was collected from a man aged 50-75 years who received an inactivated influenza vaccine. The specimen was PBMCs from blood, collected around 25 months after vaccination. This chain's CDR3 is CASSPDRTEAFF. DNA for the CDR3: TGTGCCAGCAGCCCGGACAGGACTGAAGCTTTCTTT.